This record looks at one T cell receptor beta chain sequence and its context. This CDR3 contains 12 residues. V was shortened by 5 bases and J by 4 bases, with 8 bases between the two germline ends. Germline V lookup: CDR1 MNHEY, CDR2 SVGAGI. The source of the sample is a study of cytomegalovirus exposure and HLA in healthy donors. Repertoires were generated with immunoSEQ multiplex PCR, while TCRdb's copy carries only in-frame clones and drops some. Here the sample spans about 150,000 clones, about 94% being singletons. This clonotype originated in a man aged 18-30 years in good health and CMV-seropositive. The rearrangement uses TRBV6-5 and TRBJ1-2; D is possibly TRBD1 (5 bases). Material for sequencing was PBMCs. As DNA, the CDR3 is TGTGCCAGCAGTGACGACAGCTATGGCTACACCTTC. Protein sequence: CASSDDSYGYTF.